Listed here are 19 T cell receptor beta chains from one sample, sequenced in a study of shared clonotypes between healthy human individuals. The method was immunoSEQ multiplex PCR; TCRdb's version includes in-frame clones alone and lacks a portion of them. The sample carries 90,000 to 120,000 clones, 55% to 70% recorded once. Sequenced material: memory CD8+ T cells sorted from blood. Noted subset: CD45RO+ cells pooled with CCR7-negative TemRA cells. The source of these receptors is a woman aged 25 to 39 in good health.

The chain carries TRBV11-2 and TRBJ2-7; 9 bases fit TRBD1. V shed 4 bases, J shed 0 bases, and the junction held 4 bases outside the gene matches. Germline loops: CDR1 SGHAT, CDR2 FQNNGV. CDR3 length: 15 residues. The CDR3 bases are TGTGCCAGCAGCTGGGACAGGGCGAGCTCCTACGAGCAGTACTTC. This sequence encodes CASSWDRASSYEQYF.

The chain recombines TRBV15 with TRBJ2-1; 7 positions agree with TRBD2. Germline CDR1 reads LNHNV; CDR2 reads YYDKDF (reference sequence). With V trimmed by 1 base and J by 9 bases, 9 bases remained unmatched. The CDR3 has 15 amino acids. In DNA form, the CDR3 reads TGTGCCACCAGCAGAGGGGCGGGAGTGGAATCTGAGCAGTTCTTC. Translated, it gives CATSRGAGVESEQFF.

The chain couples TRBV28 to TRBJ1-3; the match to TRBD1 covers 7 bases. V lost 3 bases to trimming and J lost 3 bases; unmatched junction nucleotides: 8. The CDR3 length is 16 residues. Per the germline V gene, CDR1 is MDHEN and CDR2 is SYDVKM. CDR3 nucleotide sequence: TGTGCCAGCAGTTTGTTTACAGGGGTTGGTGGAAACACCATATATTTT. Translation: CASSLFTGVGGNTIYF. The full variable domain, its missing parts supplied by reference TRBV28 and TRBJ1-3, is DVKVTQSSRYLVKRTGEKVFLECVQDMDHENMFWYRQDPGLGLRLIYFSYDVKMKEKGDIPEGYSVSREKKERFSLILESASTNQTSMYLCASSLFTGVGGNTIYFGEGSWLTVV.

The chain recombines TRBV28 with TRBJ2-7; the D is unclear. Looked up from germline, CDR1 is MDHEN and CDR2 is SYDVKM. V lost 6 bases to trimming and J lost 4 bases, with 19 bases between them. This CDR3 has 15 residues. Here the CDR3 reads CASRPLARLGYEQYF. In nucleotides, the CDR3 is TGTGCCAGCAGACCCCTCGCGCGATTAGGGTACGAGCAGTACTTC.

This chain connects TRBV18 to TRBJ1-1, with no clear D. Trimming stripped 3 bases from V and 3 bases from J, with 14 bases between. This CDR3 comprises 15 residues. Germline CDR1 reads KGHSH; CDR2 reads LQKENI. CDR3 residues: CASSPQDEGDTEAFF. Here the CDR3 DNA reads TGTGCCAGCTCACCCCAGGACGAAGGTGACACTGAAGCTTTCTTT.

J is TRBJ2-5 and V is TRBV5-1; the D gene is possibly TRBD1 (6 bases). This CDR3 has 15 amino acids. Germline-derived CDR1 and CDR2 are SGHRS and YFSETQ. V shed 4 bases and J shed 2 bases, with 15 bases lying between them. For the CDR3, the DNA is TGCGCCAGCAGCCAAATTGGGACACATCAAGAGACCCAGTACTTC. Amino acid sequence: CASSQIGTHQETQYF.

The CDR3 reads CASSTGDRTEAFF. The CDR3 nucleotides are TGTGCCAGCAGCACAGGAGACAGGACTGAAGCTTTCTTT. The genes are TRBV11-2 and TRBJ1-1, with D perhaps TRBD1 (6 bases). The V gene lost 5 bases and the J gene lost 5 bases, with 12 bases spanning the gap. CDR1 and CDR2 from the germline V gene are SGHAT and FQNNGV. The length of the CDR3 is 13 residues.

The rearrangement uses TRBV25-1 and TRBJ2-1, with D tentatively TRBD1 or TRBD2 (5 bases each). Between the trimmed V and J ends, which lost 3 bases and 0 bases, there was a span of 15 bases. Germline V CDR1 and CDR2: MGHDK, SYGVNS. CDR3 length equals 17 residues. The CDR3 loop is CASSEGNRDDSYNEQFF. CDR3 nucleotides: TGTGCCAGCAGTGAGGGAAACCGGGACGACTCCTACAATGAGCAGTTCTTC.

This sequence joins TRBV7-2 and TRBJ2-7; D not resolved. Germline assignment: CDR1 SGHTA and CDR2 FQGNSA. Trimming stripped 5 bases from V and 0 bases from J, with 20 bases between. This CDR3 is built from 17 residues. Here the CDR3 DNA reads TGTGCCAGCAGCCGTGTCGAGAAGTGGGCCCACTCCTACGAGCAGTACTTC. As protein: CASSRVEKWAHSYEQYF.

The rearrangement joins TRBV28 to TRBJ2-3, with 15 bases lining up with TRBD2. The germline V gene encodes CDR1 MDHEN and CDR2 SYDVKM. This CDR3 contains 24 residues. The J segment lost 1 base and the V segment lost 2 bases, leaving 22 bases of the junction unmatched. The CDR3 sequence: CASSLGLGKGGTSGRNSRTDTQYF. CDR3 in DNA: TGTGCCAGCAGTTTAGGGTTAGGGAAAGGGGGGACTAGCGGGAGGAATTCACGCACAGATACGCAGTATTTT.

The chain combines TRBV9 with TRBJ2-1; 10 bases match TRBD2. Germline values: CDR1 SGDLS, CDR2 YYNGEE. The V and J ends lost 4 bases and 13 bases, in that order; junction bases with no gene match: 14. The CDR3 runs 15 residues. CDR3: CASSRGLAGVSSQFF. CDR3 DNA sequence: TGTGCCAGCAGCCGGGGGCTAGCGGGAGTGAGTAGTCAGTTCTTC.

This clone showed up just a few times. The rearrangement joins TRBV5-5 to TRBJ1-5; D remains unclear. The V end lost 5 bases, the J end lost 0 bases, and 12 bases lay between the germline ends. The germline CDR1 and CDR2 sequences are SGHKS and YYEKEE (reference sequence). The CDR3 has 15 residues. As DNA, the CDR3 is TGTGCCAGCAGTTCCGGGATTAATAGCAATCAGCCCCAGCATTTT. Residues: CASSSGINSNQPQHF. The full variable domain, with the rest looked up from reference TRBV5-5 and TRBJ1-5, is DAGVTQSPTHLIKTRGQQVTLRCSPISGHKSVSWYQQVLGQGPQFIFQYYEKEERGRGNFPDRFSARQFPNYSSELNVNALLLGDSALYLCASSSGINSNQPQHFGDGTRLSIL.

V usage is TRBV9 and J usage is TRBJ2-7; TRBD2 aligns across 9 bases. Trimming removed 0 bases from V and 5 bases from J; junction bases left unmatched: 3. Germline loops: CDR1 SGDLS, CDR2 YYNGEE. The CDR3 has 14 amino acids. The CDR3: CASSVGGRAHEQYF. The CDR3 region has the DNA TGTGCCAGCAGCGTAGGCGGGAGGGCCCACGAGCAGTACTTC. The full variable domain, its missing parts supplied by reference TRBV9 and TRBJ2-7, is DSGVTQTPKHLITATGQRVTLRCSPRSGDLSVYWYQQSLDQGLQFLIQYYNGEERAKGNILERFSAQQFPDLHSELNLSSLELGDSALYFCASSVGGRAHEQYFGPGTRLTVT.

The V gene is TRBV6-1, the J gene TRBJ1-5; tentatively, D is TRBD1 (6 bases). This CDR3 region has 15 residues. Per germline, CDR1 MNHNS and CDR2 SASEGT. V was pared by 3 bases and J by 2 bases, with 11 bases between. For the CDR3, the DNA is TGTGCCAGCAGTGAGGTCTGGACAGGCAATCAGCCCCAGCATTTT. Protein sequence: CASSEVWTGNQPQHF.

This clone was counted a few times. The chain links TRBV4-1 to TRBJ2-7, with D uncertain. The CDR3 is 17 amino acids. The V gene lost 2 bases and the J gene lost 3 bases, with 20 bases spanning the gap. The germline gives CDR1 MGHRA, CDR2 YSYEKL. For the CDR3, the DNA is TGCGCCAGCAGCCAACTTCTCTACAGTGTAGGGAACTACGAGCAGTACTTC. Its protein is CASSQLLYSVGNYEQYF.

The V gene is TRBV29-1, the J gene TRBJ2-1; 9 positions agree with TRBD2. Germline V gene data show CDR1 as SQVTM and CDR2 as ANQGSEA. V dropped 7 bases and J dropped 5; count of bases not matched to a gene: 12. This CDR3 has 15 residues. The CDR3 here is CSARSLAGVNNEQFF. The CDR3 DNA reads as TGCAGCGCCAGATCTTTAGCGGGAGTGAACAATGAGCAGTTCTTC.

This chain joins TRBV28 and TRBJ2-6; tentatively, D is TRBD1 (5 bases). CDR3 length: 15 residues. Deletions cut 5 bases from V and 0 bases from J, with 8 bases between. CDR1 MDHEN and CDR2 SYDVKM come from the germline V gene. The CDR3 nucleotides read TGTGCCAGCAGTGCAGGGATCTCTGGGGCCAACGTCCTGACTTTC. It codes for CASSAGISGANVLTF.

The chain is built from TRBV7-5 and TRBJ1-4; the tabulated D call, TRBD1, remains unverified against the DNA. TRBV7-5 is designated a pseudogene. CDR3 length: 15 amino acids. CDR3 protein: CVRSFGGQVYEKLFF. CDR3 nucleotides: TGTGTCAGAAGCTTTGGGGGACAGGTCTATGAAAAACTGTTTTTT.

By share, this clone ranks as medium-sized. V gene TRBV27 combines with J gene TRBJ2-7; D may be TRBD1 or TRBD2 (7 bases each). Germline assignment: CDR1 MNHEY and CDR2 SMNVEV (reference sequence). This CDR3 is 15 amino acids long. The germline V and J ends were trimmed by 4 bases and 3 bases, with 16 bases remaining between them. CDR3 DNA: TGTGCCAGCAGTTCGGGGGGAACAGGGGTCTACGAGCAGTACTTC. Residues: CASSSGGTGVYEQYF.